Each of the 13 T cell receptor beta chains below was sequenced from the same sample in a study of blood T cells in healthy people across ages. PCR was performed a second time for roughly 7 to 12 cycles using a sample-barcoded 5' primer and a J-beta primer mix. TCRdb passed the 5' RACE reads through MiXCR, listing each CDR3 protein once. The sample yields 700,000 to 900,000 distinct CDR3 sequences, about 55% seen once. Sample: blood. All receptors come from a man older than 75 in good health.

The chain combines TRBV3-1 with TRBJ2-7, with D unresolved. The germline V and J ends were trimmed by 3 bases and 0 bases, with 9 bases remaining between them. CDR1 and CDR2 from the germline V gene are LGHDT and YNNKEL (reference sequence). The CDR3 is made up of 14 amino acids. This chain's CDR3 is CASSHPSGSYEQYF. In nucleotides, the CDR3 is TGTGCCAGCAGCCACCCCTCCGGCTCCTACGAGCAGTACTTC.

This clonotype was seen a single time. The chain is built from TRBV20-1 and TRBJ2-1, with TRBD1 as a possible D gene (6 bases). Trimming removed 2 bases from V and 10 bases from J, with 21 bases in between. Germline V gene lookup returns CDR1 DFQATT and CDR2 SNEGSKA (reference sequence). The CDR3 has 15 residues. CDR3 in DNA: TGCAGTGCTAGAACTACCGGGACACAAACTTTAGAGCAGTTCTTC. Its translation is CSARTTGTQTLEQFF.

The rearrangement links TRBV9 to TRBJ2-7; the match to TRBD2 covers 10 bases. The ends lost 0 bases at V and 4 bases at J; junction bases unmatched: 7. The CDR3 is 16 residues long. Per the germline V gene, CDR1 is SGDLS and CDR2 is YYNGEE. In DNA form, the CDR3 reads TGTGCCAGCAGCGTAGCATCTAGCGGGAGCACGTACGAGCAGTACTTC. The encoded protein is CASSVASSGSTYEQYF.

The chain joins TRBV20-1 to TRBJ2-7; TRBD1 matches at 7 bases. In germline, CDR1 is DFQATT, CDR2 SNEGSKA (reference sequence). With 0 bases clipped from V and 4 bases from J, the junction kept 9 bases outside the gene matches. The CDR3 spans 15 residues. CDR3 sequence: CSARDPGTVNYEQYF. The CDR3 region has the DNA TGCAGTGCTAGAGACCCCGGGACAGTGAATTACGAGCAGTACTTC.

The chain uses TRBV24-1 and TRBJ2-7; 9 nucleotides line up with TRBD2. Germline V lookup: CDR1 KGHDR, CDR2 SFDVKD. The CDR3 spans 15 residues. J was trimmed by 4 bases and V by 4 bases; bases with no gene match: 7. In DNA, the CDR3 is TGTGCCACCAGTGACCCCCTAGCGGGATCGTACGAGCAGTACTTC. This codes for CATSDPLAGSYEQYF.

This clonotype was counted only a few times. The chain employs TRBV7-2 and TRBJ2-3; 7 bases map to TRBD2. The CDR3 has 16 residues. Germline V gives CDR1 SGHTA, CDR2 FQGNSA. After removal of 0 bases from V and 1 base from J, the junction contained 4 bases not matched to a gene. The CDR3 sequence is CASSLAGGSGTDTQYF. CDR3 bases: TGTGCCAGCAGCTTAGCGGGGGGGAGTGGCACAGATACGCAGTATTTT.

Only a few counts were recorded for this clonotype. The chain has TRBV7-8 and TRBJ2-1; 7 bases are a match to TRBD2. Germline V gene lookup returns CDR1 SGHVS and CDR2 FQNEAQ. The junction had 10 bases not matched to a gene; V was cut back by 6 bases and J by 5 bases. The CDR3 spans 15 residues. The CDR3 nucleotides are TGTGCCAGCAGGCCAAGCGGGGCTCCTAACAATGAGCAGTTCTTC. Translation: CASRPSGAPNNEQFF. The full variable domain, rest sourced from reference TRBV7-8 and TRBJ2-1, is GAGVSQSPRYKVAKRGQDVALRCDPISGHVSLFWYQQALGQGPEFLTYFQNEAQLDKSGLPSDRFFAERPEGSVSTLKIQRTQQEDSAVYLCASRPSGAPNNEQFFGPGTRLTVL.

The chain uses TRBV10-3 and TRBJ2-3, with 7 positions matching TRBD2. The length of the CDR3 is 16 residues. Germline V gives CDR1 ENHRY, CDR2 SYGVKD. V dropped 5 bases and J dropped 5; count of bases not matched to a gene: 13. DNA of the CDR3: TGTGCCATCAGTCCAGGGAGGCGGGAGTCCAAAGATACGCAGTATTTT. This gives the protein CAISPGRRESKDTQYF.

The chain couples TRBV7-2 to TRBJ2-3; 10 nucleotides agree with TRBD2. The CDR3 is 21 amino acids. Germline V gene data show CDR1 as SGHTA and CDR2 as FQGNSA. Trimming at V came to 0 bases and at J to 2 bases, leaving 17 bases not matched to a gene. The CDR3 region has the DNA TGTGCCAGCAGCTTAGCCGTACCGCTAGCGGGAGCCCTGCCTTACACAGATACGCAGTATTTT. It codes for CASSLAVPLAGALPYTDTQYF.

The CDR3 region is CASTTGQSLTDTQYF. CDR3 coding DNA: TGTGCCAGCACTACGGGACAGAGTTTAACAGATACGCAGTATTTT. The genes are TRBV12-3 or TRBV12-4 and TRBJ2-3; 7 nucleotides match TRBD1. V lost 7 bases, J lost 3 bases, and 10 bases stayed unmatched. This CDR3 has 15 residues.

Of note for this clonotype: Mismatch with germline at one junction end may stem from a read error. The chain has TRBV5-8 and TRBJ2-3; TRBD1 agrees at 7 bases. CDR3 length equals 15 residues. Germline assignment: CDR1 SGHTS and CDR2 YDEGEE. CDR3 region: CASSFGTENTDTQYF. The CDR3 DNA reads TGCGCCAGCAGCTTCGGGACAGAGAACACAGATACGCAGTATTTT.

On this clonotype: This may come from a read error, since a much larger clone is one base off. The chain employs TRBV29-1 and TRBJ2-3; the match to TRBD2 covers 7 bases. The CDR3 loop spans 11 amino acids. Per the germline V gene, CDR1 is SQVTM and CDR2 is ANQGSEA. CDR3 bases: TGCGGCGTTGGGAGGGCGGATACGCAGTATTTT. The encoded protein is CGVGRADTQYF.

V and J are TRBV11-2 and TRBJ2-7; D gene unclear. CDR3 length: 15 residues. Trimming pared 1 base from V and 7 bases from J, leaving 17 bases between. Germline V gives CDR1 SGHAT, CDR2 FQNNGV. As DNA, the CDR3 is TGTGCCAGCAGCTTAGGGGAAGGAGCCTACAATGAGCAGTACTTC. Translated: CASSLGEGAYNEQYF. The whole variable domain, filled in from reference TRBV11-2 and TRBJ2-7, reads EAGVAQSPRYKIIEKRQSVAFWCNPISGHATLYWYQQILGQGPKLLIQFQNNGVVDDSQLPKDRFSAERLKGVDSTLKIQPAKLEDSAVYLCASSLGEGAYNEQYFGPGTRLTVT.